This TCR beta chain was sequenced for a study of blood T cell repertoires in COVID-19 (TCRdb year 2020). Some background on the complete study: Samples from collaborators originated in the United States, Italy and Spain and spanned both the acute and convalescent phases of COVID-19. The prospective study material was composed of cDNA or gDNA derived from T cells, B-cell-depleted T cells, or PBMCs. Deeply sampled blood TCRbeta repertoires from subjects exposed to, actively infected with, or recovered from COVID-19 were included in the dataset. The repertoires were released in a freely available public database intended as a resource for research on the immune response to SARS-CoV-2. Samples were obtained from the ongoing ImmuneRACE study (first 160 participants) and from approximately 1,200 subjects provided by 6 global collaborators. Sample metadata almost always included a de-identified subject ID, COVID-19 status, age in years and sex. Where available, HLA class I and class II types were obtained from metadata supplied by the sample provider rather than from assay-based typing. The study at large found these results: How much clinical and demographic metadata was included differed by source and by participant, and the metadata was provided uncurated.

CDR3 length: 14 amino acids, cysteine to phenylalanine. Just the 42-base CDR3 DNA is kept, in frame starting at base 1. CDR1 and CDR2, per the germline V gene, are SGHRS and YFSETQ. The V end loses 4 bases and the J end loses 9 bases, and a stretch of 14 bases separates them. Each collaborating institution followed its own protocols to collect whole blood in K2EDTA tubes. Collaborator samples were shipped for TCRbeta analysis as frozen whole blood, isolated PBMCs, or DNA extracted from either sample type. As concerns this clone: This clone's antigen is unknown. Base quality data are lacking; no much larger clone is found one base away.

TCRbeta CDR3 regions were amplified from genomic DNA by means of the immunoSEQ Assay, a bias-controlled multiplex PCR. Turning to the authors' computational methods: The number of nucleated cells in each sample was estimated by amplification of reference gene primers within the assay. To quantify the absolute abundance of each unique TCRbeta CDR3 rearrangement, sequence reads were collapsed and filtered. For each sample, productive Simpson clonality was calculated by taking the square root of Simpson's diversity index across productive rearrangements. TCRdb re-hosts the immuneACCESS table, in-frame sequences only. Its copies lack some clones; in the studies checked, an unresolved V gene accounts for under half of them, and the cause for the rest is not known. V and J calls and clone size are given by that table; D and trimming were obtained from the DNA. The table for this sample lists tens of thousands of clones; more than 85% of them were counted only once. Clones ranked in the top ten supply around 6% of the sample.

The sample was peripheral blood. The sequence links TRBV5-1 to TRBJ1-6; TRBD1 might be the D gene, on 6 matching bases. The receptor comes from a woman of 80 years or more with acute or convalescent COVID-19. The CDR3 region has the sequence CASSVQGLRSPLHF. The nucleotide sequence reads TGCGCCAGCAGCGTACAGGGTTTACGTTCACCCCTCCACTTT. The variable domain in full, with residues beyond the CDR3 obtained from the reference TRBV5-1 and TRBJ1-6 genes, is KAGVTQTPRYLIKTRGQQVTLSCSPISGHRSVSWYQQTPGQGLQFLFEYFSETQRNKGNFPGRFSGRQFSNSRSEMNVSTLELGDSALYLCASSVQGLRSPLHFGNGTRLTVT.